These 2 T cell receptor beta chains originate from one sample sequenced in a study of control samples from healthy donors and cancer patients. Clones were sequenced by immunoSEQ multiplex PCR, and TCRdb holds only the in-frame ones, with some missing. This repertoire shows just over 80,000 clones, about 90% found once; its top ten account for less than 7%. Source material: blood. The receptors originated from a man between 50 and 59 years old in good health.

This chain uses TRBV27 with TRBJ2-1; D unclear. The CDR3 contains 14 residues. V was shortened by 3 bases and J by 4 bases, with 10 bases between the two germline ends. Germline assignment: CDR1 MNHEY and CDR2 SMNVEV (reference sequence). CDR3 protein: CASSFSLLYNEQFF. CDR3 nucleotides: TGTGCCAGCAGTTTCAGTCTTCTTTACAATGAGCAGTTCTTC.

This sequence joins TRBV5-5 and TRBJ1-1; 7 positions agree with TRBD1. Germline CDR1 is SGHKS and CDR2 is YYEKEE (reference sequence). Trimming took 3 bases from V and 5 from J; bases not matched to a gene: 4. The CDR3 sequence is 13 residues long. CDR3 amino acids: CASSWTGSTEAFF. The CDR3 coding sequence is TGTGCCAGCAGCTGGACAGGCTCGACTGAAGCTTTCTTT.